The 20 T cell receptor beta chains below were found in one sample sequenced in a study of shared clonotypes between healthy human individuals (dated by TCRdb to 2020 to 2022). The library was produced with the immunoSEQ multiplex PCR assay. The table comes from immuneACCESS by way of TCRdb, which keeps in-frame sequences with V and J called. Part of the clones is missing from these tables; in studies checked, under half for an unresolved V gene and the rest for unknown reasons. The sample table holds nearly 1,000,000 clones, of which 60% to 85% were seen once. About 1.5% of the sample rests with the top ten. The sequencing input was memory CD4+ T cells sorted from blood. The sample's cell subset or site, from its label and the paper: CD45RA-negative fraction. These receptors originate from a man aged 18-30 years in good health.

The chain couples TRBV30 to TRBJ2-7; 11 positions agree with TRBD1. The CDR3 covers 12 residues. V trimming: 7 bases; J trimming: 7 bases; junction bases outside the gene matches: 6. Germline V gives CDR1 GTSNPN, CDR2 SVGIG (reference sequence). The CDR3, as DNA: TGTGCCTTTGGACAGGGGGCGTGGGAGCAGTACTTC. Residues: CAFGQGAWEQYF.

The chain carries TRBV15 and TRBJ2-5; perhaps TRBD2 as D (5 bases). Trimming left V 8 bases short and J 5 bases short, with 18 bases between. Germline V gene data show CDR1 as LNHNV and CDR2 as YYDKDF (reference sequence). This CDR3 region has 14 residues. In nucleotides, the CDR3 is TGTGCCACCCGAACGGGATTCGATTTGGAGACCCAGTACTTC. Residues: CATRTGFDLETQYF.

This clone has just one count. The V and J genes are TRBV10-3 and TRBJ2-5; the D gene is possibly TRBD1 (7 bases). The CDR3 is made up of 13 amino acids. The V end was cut by 11 bases, the J end by 0 bases, with 13 bases between. Germline V CDR1 and CDR2: ENHRY, SYGVKD. The CDR3 DNA is TGTGCCTCCTCAGGGGGGTACCAAGAGACCCAGTACTTC. It specifies CASSGGYQETQYF.

Concerning this clone itself: Mismatch with germline at one junction end may stem from a read error. The CDR3 DNA reads TGTGCCAGCAGCCCCACTAGCGGGGGAGGGGGGCTGTTTTTT. Translating it yields CASSPTSGGGGLFF. This chain uses TRBV7-3 with TRBJ2-2; 11 bases match TRBD2. Germline-derived CDR1 and CDR2 are SGHTA and FQGTGA. The CDR3 contains 14 residues.

In DNA, the CDR3 is TGTGCCAGCAGCCCAGCTCAGTGGGGTCAGCCCCAGCATTTT. Its protein is CASSPAQWGQPQHF. V usage is TRBV5-5 and J usage is TRBJ1-5; unclear D gene. The CDR3 extends over 14 amino acids. Germline V CDR1 and CDR2: SGHKS, YYEKEE (reference sequence). V lost 4 bases to trimming and J lost 6 bases, with 14 bases between them.

The genes are TRBV2 and TRBJ2-1; D is possibly TRBD1 or TRBD2 (5 bases each). V was trimmed by 8 bases and J by 7 bases, leaving 15 bases between them. From germline, CDR1 is SNHLY and CDR2 FYNNEI. There are 13 residues in the CDR3. CDR3 bases: TGTGCCAGCCTCGACTGGGACGGGAATGAGCAGTTCTTC. It codes for CASLDWDGNEQFF.

The chain joins TRBV28 to TRBJ2-3; 9 bases map to TRBD1. Germline loops: CDR1 MDHEN, CDR2 SYDVKM. The CDR3 loop spans 16 amino acids. The J segment lost 2 bases and the V segment lost 5 bases, leaving 8 bases of the junction unmatched. The CDR3 DNA follows: TGTGCCAGCAGTGTCCCGGGACAGGGATACACAGATACGCAGTATTTT. Its protein is CASSVPGQGYTDTQYF.

Notes on this clone: The junction does not match germline at one end; this may be a read error. The chain has TRBV6-1 and TRBJ2-1; D is unclear. The CDR3 runs to 13 residues. Germline lookup yields CDR1 MNHNS and CDR2 SASEGT. The chain's CDR3 is CAISESVEYEQFF. The CDR3, as DNA: TGTGCCATCAGTGAGTCGGTAGAGTATGAGCAGTTCTTC.

V is TRBV5-6 and J is TRBJ1-5; D is possibly TRBD1 (5 bases). V lost 3 bases and J 0 bases, leaving 13 bases between the germline ends. This CDR3 comprises 16 residues. CDR1 is SGHDT and CDR2 is YYEEEE in the germline V gene. CDR3 sequence: CASSSGGFGSNQPQHF. CDR3 nucleotides: TGTGCCAGCAGCTCCGGGGGGTTCGGTAGCAATCAGCCCCAGCATTTT.

The chain has TRBV27 and TRBJ1-6, with no clear D. V was clipped by 5 bases and J by 3 bases, with 5 bases between them. This CDR3 region has 13 residues. Germline assignment: CDR1 MNHEY and CDR2 SMNVEV (reference sequence). CDR3 amino acids: CASSLDYNSPLHF. As DNA, the CDR3 is TGTGCCAGCAGTCTGGACTATAATTCACCCCTCCACTTT.

The chain carries TRBV5-1 and TRBJ2-1; 7 bases line up with TRBD1. The germline gives CDR1 SGHRS, CDR2 YFSETQ. J gave up 2 bases and V 1 base, and 3 bases lay outside the gene matches. This CDR3 spans 15 amino acids. CDR3 residues: CASSLRQGAYNEQFF. The CDR3 coding sequence is TGCGCCAGCAGCTTGCGGCAGGGGGCCTACAATGAGCAGTTCTTC.

This clone was recorded only once. The V and J genes are TRBV28 and TRBJ1-5; a weak D match, TRBD1 (5 bases). The CDR3 covers 12 residues. Trimming removed 6 bases at V and 10 bases at J, with 13 bases between. Germline V CDR1 and CDR2: MDHEN, SYDVKM. The DNA for the CDR3 is TGTGCCAGCAGCCCCGGGACCAGACCCCAGCATTTT. As protein: CASSPGTRPQHF.

This clone has only a few counts. This chain links TRBV28 with TRBJ2-7; 10 bases map to TRBD2. The CDR3 is 15 residues long. Trimming removed 6 bases from V and 3 bases from J; junction bases left unmatched: 8. Germline-derived CDR1 and CDR2 are MDHEN and SYDVKM. DNA for the CDR3: TGTGCCAGCAGATCTCCCCAGCGGGGGGGCTACGAGCAGTACTTC. Translated: CASRSPQRGGYEQYF. The complete variable domain, with remaining parts taken from reference TRBV28 and TRBJ2-7, reads DVKVTQSSRYLVKRTGEKVFLECVQDMDHENMFWYRQDPGLGLRLIYFSYDVKMKEKGDIPEGYSVSREKKERFSLILESASTNQTSMYLCASRSPQRGGYEQYFGPGTRLTVT.

The rearrangement joins TRBV5-1 to TRBJ2-1; perhaps D is TRBD1 or TRBD2 (5 bases each). V gave up 4 bases and J gave up 6 bases, with 17 bases separating them. From germline, CDR1 is SGHRS and CDR2 YFSETQ. This CDR3 comprises 15 residues. This CDR3 reads CASSPLGPDGNEQFF. The CDR3 coding sequence is TGCGCCAGCAGCCCTTTGGGACCGGACGGCAATGAGCAGTTCTTC.

This clone was observed once. Other DNA sequences from this sample encode an identical CDR3 as well. The V call is TRBV19, the J call TRBJ1-1; D unclear. The V gene's germline CDR1 is LNHDA and CDR2 SQIVND (reference sequence). Deletions cut 3 bases from V and 2 bases from J, with 7 bases between. The CDR3 has 13 residues. The CDR3 coding sequence is TGTGCCAGTAGTATTCACGGTAACACTGAAGCTTTCTTT. Protein sequence: CASSIHGNTEAFF.

The V gene is TRBV5-5, the J gene TRBJ1-4, with D maybe TRBD1 (5 bases). Trimming took 4 bases from V and 8 from J, leaving 18 bases between them. There are 15 residues in the CDR3. CDR1 and CDR2 (germline): SGHKS, YYEKEE (reference sequence). The CDR3 is CASSGESYKGEKLFF. For the CDR3, the DNA is TGTGCCAGCAGCGGGGAATCCTACAAGGGGGAAAAACTGTTTTTT. Based on the CDR3 plus reference TRBV5-5 and TRBJ1-4, the full variable domain is DAGVTQSPTHLIKTRGQQVTLRCSPISGHKSVSWYQQVLGQGPQFIFQYYEKEERGRGNFPDRFSARQFPNYSSELNVNALLLGDSALYLCASSGESYKGEKLFFGSGTQLSVL.

V and J are TRBV6-5 and TRBJ2-7; 13 bases are a match to TRBD2. V dropped 6 bases and J dropped 8; count of bases not matched to a gene: 7. This CDR3 comprises 14 residues. Germline V gene lookup returns CDR1 MNHEY and CDR2 SVGAGI. The CDR3, as DNA: TGTGCCAGCAGGCCCGGGACTAGCGGGGTTAAGCAGTACTTC. This translates into CASRPGTSGVKQYF.

The chain carries TRBV21-1 and TRBJ2-7; the table's D call, TRBD2, was not checked against the DNA. TRBV21-1 is termed a pseudogene. The CDR3 runs 16 residues. The CDR3 region has the DNA TGTGCCAGCAGCAAAGGCGAGTTGGGGGGGTCCTACGAGCAGTACTTC. Translation: CASSKGELGGSYEQYF.

The rearrangement joins TRBV5-1 to TRBJ2-6; 11 nucleotides line up with TRBD2. The CDR3 runs to 20 residues. V gave up 4 bases and J gave up 1 base; unmatched junction bases: 13. Germline V lookup: CDR1 SGHRS, CDR2 YFSETQ. The CDR3 loop is CASSLTPGLAAASGANVLTF. As DNA, the CDR3 is TGCGCCAGCAGCCTTACTCCGGGACTAGCGGCCGCATCTGGGGCCAACGTCCTGACTTTC.

This chain links TRBV18 with TRBJ2-7, with a possible D match to TRBD1 (6 bases). This CDR3 contains 15 residues. V dropped 1 base and J dropped 0 bases, with 10 bases sitting between them. Germline values: CDR1 KGHSH, CDR2 LQKENI. The CDR3 DNA is TGTGCCAGCTCACCACAGGGGGTCTCCTCCTACGAGCAGTACTTC. It yields the protein CASSPQGVSSYEQYF.